The text below deals with one TCR beta chain. This sample is drawn from a study of OX40 agonist ivuxolimab in advanced cancers. Study overall: People in dose escalation had one of these cancers: hepatocellular carcinoma, melanoma, renal cell or head and neck cancer. Allowance was made for prior anti-PD-1, anti-PD-L1 or anti-CTLA-4 therapy, and around 41% had some.

TCRdb keeps only in-frame clones here, not all; method: immunoSEQ multiplex PCR. The repertoire holds around 70,000 clones, with around four fifths as singletons. This TCR was recovered from an adult with an advanced solid tumor such as melanoma, head and neck, liver or kidney cancer. The sample in question was CD4+ or CD8+ T cells sorted from blood, obtained in a trial of the OX40 agonist ivuxolimab.

The CDR3 region is CASSQSLEEETQYF. In DNA form, the CDR3 reads TGTGCCAGCAGTCAGTCCCTCGAGGAAGAGACCCAGTACTTC. V gene TRBV5-4 combines with J gene TRBJ2-5; no clear D gene. The V and J ends lost 5 bases and 3 bases respectively, with 14 bases between them. The V gene's germline CDR1 is SGHNT and CDR2 YYREEE (reference sequence). The length of the CDR3 is 14 residues.